One sample yielded the 16 T cell receptor beta chains listed below, sequenced in a study of T cell responses to AZD1222 COVID-19 vaccine. TCRdb's table, derived via immunoSEQ multiplex PCR, lists solely in-frame clones and lacks some. The profile shows over 110,000 clones, roughly 93% of them singletons. The source was peripheral blood, collected after recovery from COVID-19. These receptors originate from an adult who had recovered from COVID-19.

The chain uses TRBV24-1 and TRBJ2-2; D is possibly TRBD2 (6 bases). The V gene's germline CDR1 is KGHDR and CDR2 SFDVKD. The CDR3 covers 15 residues. V was shortened by 3 bases and J by 4 bases, with 11 bases between the two germline ends. CDR3 loop: CATSDGGGRTGELFF. CDR3 DNA sequence: TGTGCCACCAGTGATGGGGGAGGCCGCACCGGGGAGCTGTTTTTT.

CDR3: CASSPFAAYEQYF. DNA for the CDR3: TGTGCCAGCAGCCCCTTCGCGGCATACGAGCAGTACTTC. The rearrangement links TRBV7-8 to TRBJ2-7; D is uncertain. V lost 5 bases to trimming and J lost 4 bases, with 12 bases between them. Germline-derived CDR1 and CDR2 are SGHVS and FQNEAQ. The CDR3 extends over 13 amino acids.

The chain uses TRBV7-9 and TRBJ1-3, with D possibly being TRBD1 (5 bases). The length of the CDR3 is 15 residues. Germline V CDR1 and CDR2: SEHNR, FQNEAQ (reference sequence). Trimming pared 2 bases from V and 0 bases from J, leaving 8 bases between. The CDR3 bases are TGTGCCAGCAGCTTATGGGGCAACTCTGGAAACACCATATATTTT. Translating gives CASSLWGNSGNTIYF.

The chain recombines TRBV11-2 with TRBJ1-4; unclear D gene. Germline assignment: CDR1 SGHAT and CDR2 FQNNGV. V lost 0 bases and J lost 0, with 5 bases in between. The CDR3 contains 15 residues. The CDR3 spells CASSLDPTTNEKLFF. CDR3 nucleotides: TGTGCCAGCAGCTTAGACCCAACAACTAATGAAAAACTGTTTTTT. Drawing the rest from reference TRBV11-2 and TRBJ1-4, the complete variable domain is EAGVAQSPRYKIIEKRQSVAFWCNPISGHATLYWYQQILGQGPKLLIQFQNNGVVDDSQLPKDRFSAERLKGVDSTLKIQPAKLEDSAVYLCASSLDPTTNEKLFFGSGTQLSVL.

For the CDR3, the DNA is TGTGCCAGCAGCTTAGGGCAGCCCGGGGACACTGAAGCTTTCTTT. It yields the protein CASSLGQPGDTEAFF. The V gene is TRBV7-3, the J gene TRBJ1-1; D not resolved. The germline V and J ends were trimmed by 2 bases and 3 bases, with 13 bases remaining between them. The CDR3 spans 15 residues. Germline V gene lookup returns CDR1 SGHTA and CDR2 FQGTGA. Full variable domain (outside the CDR3, taken from reference TRBV7-3 and TRBJ1-1): GAGVSQTPSNKVTEKGKYVELRCDPISGHTALYWYRQSLGQGPEFLIYFQGTGAADDSGLPNDRFFAVRPEGSVSTLKIQRTERGDSAVYLCASSLGQPGDTEAFFGQGTRLTVV.

This sequence joins TRBV27 and TRBJ1-2, with TRBD1 as a possible D gene (5 bases). Germline assignment: CDR1 MNHEY and CDR2 SMNVEV (reference sequence). The CDR3 loop spans 14 amino acids. V lost 3 bases, J lost 5 bases, and 13 bases lay in between. The CDR3 protein is CASSLVAGSYGYTF. The CDR3 bases are TGTGCCAGCAGTTTGGTGGCAGGGTCTTATGGCTACACCTTC.

This chain uses TRBV2 with TRBJ2-7, with D unresolved. This CDR3 is built from 12 residues. CDR1 and CDR2 from the germline V gene are SNHLY and FYNNEI. Trimming took off 8 bases at V and 4 bases at J, with 12 bases between the two ends. Here the CDR3 DNA reads TGTGCCAGCGCTGGACCTGGATACGAGCAGTACTTC. Its protein is CASAGPGYEQYF.

The chain links TRBV2 to TRBJ2-7, with unresolved D. This CDR3 region has 13 residues. Trimming took off 4 bases at V and 7 bases at J, with 14 bases between the two ends. Germline lookup yields CDR1 SNHLY and CDR2 FYNNEI. CDR3 loop: CASSVDTWGEQYF. The DNA for the CDR3 is TGTGCCAGCAGTGTTGATACCTGGGGTGAGCAGTACTTC.

A single count supports this clone. The chain carries TRBV6-2 or TRBV6-3 and TRBJ2-1; D is undetermined. The CDR3 totals 12 residues. Trimming stripped 2 bases from V and 5 bases from J, with 4 bases between. The germline V gene has CDR1 MNHEY and CDR2 SVGEGT. The CDR3 region is CASSYPDNEQFF. CDR3 DNA: TGTGCCAGCAGTTACCCGGACAATGAGCAGTTCTTC.

This chain uses TRBV4-1 with TRBJ2-2; no clear D gene. The germline gives CDR1 MGHRA, CDR2 YSYEKL. The V end was cut by 4 bases, the J end by 5 bases, with 11 bases between. The CDR3 consists of 14 residues. CDR3: CASSPRPETGELFF. The CDR3 coding sequence is TGCGCCAGCAGCCCCCGCCCAGAGACCGGGGAGCTGTTTTTT.

This clone was observed once. The rearrangement joins TRBV29-1 to TRBJ2-3, with D perhaps matching TRBD1 (5 bases). There are 14 residues in the CDR3. Trimming took off 3 bases at V and 1 base at J, with 11 bases between the two ends. The germline V gene encodes CDR1 SQVTM and CDR2 ANQGSEA. CDR3 residues: CSVEAGKGTDTQYF. CDR3 in DNA: TGCAGCGTTGAGGCAGGGAAGGGCACAGATACGCAGTATTTT.

The chain joins TRBV11-2 to TRBJ2-7, with 9 nucleotides matching TRBD1. The CDR3 loop spans 15 amino acids. The V gene end was trimmed by 1 base and the J gene end by 3 bases; junction bases not matched to a gene: 4. Germline V gene lookup returns CDR1 SGHAT and CDR2 FQNNGV. The DNA for the CDR3 is TGTGCCAGCAGCTTAGGGGGGACAGGGTACTACGAGCAGTACTTC. Translation gives CASSLGGTGYYEQYF.

The CDR3 here is CASSPGLAGDEQYF. The CDR3 bases are TGTGCCAGCAGCCCCGGACTAGCGGGAGATGAGCAGTACTTC. V is TRBV7-8 and J is TRBJ2-7; 13 bases match TRBD2. In germline, CDR1 is SGHVS, CDR2 FQNEAQ. Trimming at V came to 5 bases and at J to 7 bases, leaving 5 bases not matched to a gene. This CDR3 contains 14 residues.

The chain joins TRBV28 to TRBJ2-1, with TRBD1 matching 9 bases. Germline CDR1 and CDR2: MDHEN and SYDVKM. The ends lost 6 bases at V and 10 bases at J; junction bases unmatched: 10. The CDR3 contains 14 residues. The chain's CDR3 is CASSFIQGAREQFF. The DNA of the CDR3 is TGTGCCAGCAGCTTTATACAGGGGGCAAGAGAGCAGTTCTTC. The whole variable domain, remainder taken from reference TRBV28 and TRBJ2-1, is DVKVTQSSRYLVKRTGEKVFLECVQDMDHENMFWYRQDPGLGLRLIYFSYDVKMKEKGDIPEGYSVSREKKERFSLILESASTNQTSMYLCASSFIQGAREQFFGPGTRLTVL.

The chain couples TRBV10-1 to TRBJ1-1; 7 positions match TRBD1. Germline CDR1 is WNHNN and CDR2 is SYGVQD (reference sequence). V was clipped by 0 bases and J by 4 bases; unmatched bases: 8. CDR3 length: 16 amino acids. CDR3 loop: CASSESFDRVGTEAFF. The CDR3 nucleotides read TGCGCCAGCAGTGAGTCCTTCGACAGGGTCGGCACTGAAGCTTTCTTT.

The gene calls are TRBV28 and TRBJ1-4; the D is unclear. The ends were cut back, 4 bases at V and 0 bases at J, with 15 bases in the middle. From germline, CDR1 is MDHEN and CDR2 SYDVKM. The CDR3 is 17 amino acids. CDR3 amino acids: CASSSSLPYATNEKLFF. Here the CDR3 DNA reads TGTGCCAGCAGTTCCTCACTTCCATATGCAACTAATGAAAAACTGTTTTTT.